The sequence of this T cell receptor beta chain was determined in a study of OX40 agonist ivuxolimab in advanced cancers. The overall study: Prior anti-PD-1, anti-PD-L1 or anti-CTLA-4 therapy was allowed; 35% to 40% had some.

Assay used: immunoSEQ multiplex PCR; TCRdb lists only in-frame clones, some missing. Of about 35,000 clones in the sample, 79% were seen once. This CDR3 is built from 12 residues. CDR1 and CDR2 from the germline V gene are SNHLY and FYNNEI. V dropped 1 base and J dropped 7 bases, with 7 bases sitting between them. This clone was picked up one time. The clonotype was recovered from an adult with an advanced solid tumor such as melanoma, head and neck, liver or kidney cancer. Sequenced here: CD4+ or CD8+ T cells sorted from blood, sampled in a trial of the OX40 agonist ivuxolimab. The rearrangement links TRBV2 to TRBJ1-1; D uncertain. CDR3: CASSEDTVEAFF. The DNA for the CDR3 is TGTGCCAGCAGTGAAGACACGGTTGAAGCTTTCTTT.